The 9 T cell receptor beta chains below were found in one sample sequenced in a study of control samples from healthy donors and cancer patients. Measured with immunoSEQ multiplex PCR; TCRdb has only the in-frame clones, and not every one. This sample has 45,000 or so clones, with about 87% found just once. The sample comprised PBMCs. These receptors were collected from a woman aged 55-70 years with lung cancer.

This chain connects TRBV6-6 to TRBJ2-1; the D gene is possibly TRBD2 (6 bases). The CDR3 covers 15 residues. The germline V gene has CDR1 MNHNY and CDR2 SVGAGI (reference sequence). Trimming took 8 bases from V and 2 from J, leaving 16 bases between them. CDR3 in amino acids: CASRKEGGPYNEQFF. The CDR3 nucleotides read TGTGCCAGCCGGAAAGAGGGAGGCCCCTACAATGAGCAGTTCTTC.

The rearrangement joins TRBV3-1 (or the pseudogene TRBV3-2) to TRBJ1-1; D gene uncertain. Trimming cost V 7 bases and J 0 bases, with 9 bases left between them. This CDR3 spans 13 amino acids. Germline V gives CDR1 LGHDT, CDR2 YNNKEL (reference sequence). The CDR3 DNA follows: TGTGCCAGCATCGAACTCCTGAACACTGAAGCTTTCTTT. Protein product: CASIELLNTEAFF.

The chain joins TRBV6-5 to TRBJ2-6; D not resolved. The CDR3 extends over 14 amino acids. CDR1 is MNHEY and CDR2 is SVGAGI in the germline V gene. The germline V and J ends were trimmed by 0 bases and 4 bases, with 4 bases remaining between them. CDR3 in amino acids: CASSYSTGANVLTF. The DNA for the CDR3 is TGTGCCAGCAGTTACTCGACGGGGGCCAACGTCCTGACTTTC.

The rearrangement links TRBV27 to TRBJ2-2; D gene uncertain. The CDR3 sequence is 15 residues long. Germline V gene data show CDR1 as MNHEY and CDR2 as SMNVEV (reference sequence). The V and J ends lost 2 bases and 2 bases respectively, with 9 bases between them. The CDR3 is CASSLSSRNTGELFF. The CDR3 coding sequence is TGTGCCAGCAGTTTAAGTTCACGAAACACCGGGGAGCTGTTTTTT.

This clone is categorized as large. This rearrangement joins TRBV19 to TRBJ2-7; 8 nucleotides line up with TRBD1. V shed 4 bases, J shed 4 bases, and the junction held 9 bases outside the gene matches. The CDR3 covers 15 residues. CDR1 is LNHDA and CDR2 is SQIVND in the germline V gene (reference sequence). CDR3 sequence (DNA): TGTGCCAGTAGTACCACAGGGGGAGTCGGGTACGAGCAGTACTTC. This encodes CASSTTGGVGYEQYF.

V gene TRBV28 combines with J gene TRBJ1-2; D is unresolved. The ends were cut back, 8 bases at V and 1 base at J, with 8 bases in the middle. In germline, CDR1 is MDHEN, CDR2 SYDVKM. The CDR3 contains 12 residues. Here the CDR3 reads CASADRNYGYTF. In nucleotides, the CDR3 is TGTGCCAGCGCCGACCGTAACTATGGCTACACCTTC.

This sequence joins TRBV24-1 and TRBJ2-5, with TRBD1 as a possible D gene (5 bases). This CDR3 is 14 amino acids long. V was clipped by 3 bases and J by 1 base, with 8 bases between them. From germline, CDR1 is KGHDR and CDR2 SFDVKD. Written as DNA, the CDR3 is TGTGCCACCAGTGATCCAGGGATCCAAGAGACCCAGTACTTC. Its translation is CATSDPGIQETQYF.

The genes are TRBV12-3 or TRBV12-4 and TRBJ2-2; D gene ambiguous. The CDR3 spans 12 residues. V was trimmed by 3 bases and J by 6 bases, leaving 5 bases between them. CDR3 residues: CASSFSAGELFF. The CDR3 DNA reads as TGTGCCAGCAGTTTTTCTGCCGGGGAGCTGTTTTTT.

This clone showed up just once. The chain recombines TRBV29-1 with TRBJ1-1, with a weak D call TRBD1 (5 bases). CDR1 is SQVTM, CDR2 ANQGSEA, per germline. V dropped 7 bases and J dropped 4 bases, with 13 bases sitting between them. CDR3 size: 12 residues. The CDR3 here is CSADPGSTEAFF. CDR3 coding DNA: TGCAGCGCCGACCCAGGGAGCACTGAAGCTTTCTTT.